This TCR beta chain was sequenced in a study of identical twins. Via MiXCR, TCRdb re-called the 5' RACE reads, giving one row per CDR3 protein. The data show 500,000 to 650,000 distinct CDR3 sequences, with around 22% seen just once and approximately 0.52% held by the top ten. The CDR3 is 16 residues long. Trimming at V came to 3 bases and at J to 0 bases, leaving 3 bases not matched to a gene. Germline V gives CDR1 MGHRA, CDR2 YSYEKL. The same specimen was also included in a second study, on yellow fever vaccine responses in identical twins.

The source of this sequence is a woman aged 18-35 years in good health. Sequencing used CD4+ T cells sorted from blood. The rearrangement joins TRBV4-1 to TRBJ2-2; 8 positions match TRBD1. The CDR3 bases are TGCGCCAGCAGCCAGGGACAGGCTGCGAACACCGGGGAGCTGTTTTTT. It codes for CASSQGQAANTGELFF.